This TCR beta chain appears in the sequencing data of a study of blood T cell repertoires in COVID-19. Study details: The samples span acute and convalescent COVID-19 from the United States, Italy and Spain.

V lost 4 bases, J lost 3 bases, and 6 bases stayed unmatched. CDR1 and CDR2 from the germline V gene are SGHNT and YENEEA. The CDR3 is 15 amino acids. Profiling relied on immunoSEQ multiplex PCR, and the TCRdb table lists in-frame clones only, not all of them. This sample has tens of thousands of clones, with around 85% found just once. The chain links TRBV11-3 to TRBJ2-1; the match to TRBD1 covers 7 bases. This sequence was found in an elderly woman with COVID-19, enrolled during active disease. The sequencing sample was made of peripheral blood. CDR3 loop: CASSSRDSHYNEQFF. DNA for the CDR3: TGTGCCAGCAGCTCTCGGGACAGTCACTACAATGAGCAGTTCTTC.